These 13 T cell receptor beta chains share one sample of origin, sequenced in a study of cytomegalovirus exposure and HLA in healthy donors. The PCR employed 60 Vbeta primers together with 13 Jbeta primers. This table comes from immunoSEQ multiplex PCR, and its TCRdb copy is limited to in-frame clones, with some not included. The sample has approximately 150,000 clones; around 68% are singletons. Sample: PBMCs. All receptors come from a man aged 45-65 years in good health and CMV-seronegative.

CDR3 amino acids: CASSLDGRGSYGYTF. CDR3 sequence (DNA): TGTGCCAGCAGTTTGGACGGCAGGGGGTCATATGGCTACACCTTC. The rearrangement uses TRBV28 and TRBJ1-2; 7 nucleotides line up with TRBD1. V lost 3 bases to trimming and J lost 5 bases; unmatched junction nucleotides: 9. The CDR3 sequence is 15 residues long. The V gene's germline CDR1 is MDHEN and CDR2 SYDVKM.

The genes are TRBV25-1 and TRBJ2-7; D may be TRBD2 (5 bases). Trimming removed 5 bases at V and 3 bases at J, with 11 bases between. Germline CDR1 and CDR2: MGHDK and SYGVNS. CDR3 length: 13 amino acids. The CDR3 DNA follows: TGTGCCAGCAGTAGGGAGAGCAACTACGAGCAGTACTTC. It codes for CASSRESNYEQYF.

The chain is built from TRBV27 and TRBJ1-2; 8 nucleotides match TRBD1. The CDR3 runs 13 residues. The germline V gene encodes CDR1 MNHEY and CDR2 SMNVEV (reference sequence). V lost 2 bases and J lost 8; bases outside the gene matches: 4. The CDR3 region has the DNA TGTGCCAGCAGTTTACAGGGGGCAGGAGGCTACACCTTC. Amino acids: CASSLQGAGGYTF.

The CDR3 sequence is CASSEQGAGELFF. The CDR3 DNA reads as TGTGCCAGCAGTGAACAGGGTGCCGGGGAGCTGTTTTTT. The chain links TRBV6-4 to TRBJ2-2; D possibly corresponds to TRBD1 (6 bases). Trimming removed 3 bases from V and 6 bases from J, with 8 bases in between. CDR1 is MRHNA and CDR2 is SNTAGT in the germline V gene. The CDR3 has 13 residues.

The V gene is TRBV2, the J gene TRBJ2-2; 7 bases match TRBD1. The V and J ends lost 3 bases and 6 bases, in that order; junction bases with no gene match: 1. The germline V gene encodes CDR1 SNHLY and CDR2 FYNNEI. The CDR3 loop spans 13 amino acids. The chain's CDR3 is CASSETGPGELFF. Here the CDR3 DNA reads TGTGCCAGCAGTGAGACAGGGCCCGGGGAGCTGTTTTTT.

This chain links TRBV11-2 with TRBJ2-6; D perhaps matches TRBD2 (7 bases). V was pared by 5 bases and J by 0 bases, with 17 bases between. From germline, CDR1 is SGHAT and CDR2 FQNNGV. The CDR3 extends over 18 amino acids. In nucleotides, the CDR3 is TGTGCCAGCAGCCCACAGGGAGGGATATTCTCTGGGGCCAACGTCCTGACTTTC. Its translation is CASSPQGGIFSGANVLTF.

The chain employs TRBV9 and TRBJ1-1; 7 bases are shared with TRBD1. There are 17 residues in the CDR3. Germline V gene sequence: CDR1 SGDLS, CDR2 YYNGEE. The V gene end was trimmed by 0 bases and the J gene end by 7 bases; junction bases not matched to a gene: 15. The CDR3 here is CASSVGTGSRGIYEAFF. The CDR3 coding sequence is TGTGCCAGCAGCGTAGGGACGGGGAGCAGGGGGATCTATGAAGCTTTCTTT. Full variable domain (outside the CDR3, taken from reference TRBV9 and TRBJ1-1): DSGVTQTPKHLITATGQRVTLRCSPRSGDLSVYWYQQSLDQGLQFLIQYYNGEERAKGNILERFSAQQFPDLHSELNLSSLELGDSALYFCASSVGTGSRGIYEAFFGQGTRLTVV.

The chain recombines TRBV18 with TRBJ1-2, with 12 bases identical to TRBD1. With 6 bases clipped from V and 5 bases from J, the junction kept 7 bases outside the gene matches. The CDR3 sequence is 15 residues long. Per germline, CDR1 KGHSH and CDR2 LQKENI. The DNA for the CDR3 is TGTGCCAGCTCGCTCCGGGACAGGGGGCTGTATGGCTACACCTTC. As protein: CASSLRDRGLYGYTF.

This clone was seen a few times. The V and J genes are TRBV6-1 and TRBJ1-4; 7 nucleotides line up with TRBD1. Per the germline V gene, CDR1 is MNHNS and CDR2 is SASEGT. J gave up 7 bases and V 0 bases, and 2 bases lay outside the gene matches. This CDR3 spans 14 amino acids. This chain's CDR3 is CASSEAGTAEKLFF. The CDR3 coding sequence is TGTGCCAGCAGTGAAGCAGGGACAGCTGAAAAACTGTTTTTT.

The rearrangement uses TRBV10-3 and TRBJ1-1; the match to TRBD1 covers 11 bases. J lost 1 base, V lost 4 bases, and 5 bases had no gene match. The CDR3 is 16 residues long. Germline V gene lookup returns CDR1 ENHRY and CDR2 SYGVKD. CDR3 in DNA: TGTGCCATCAGTGCGGGACAGGGGGGAGCGAACACTGAAGCTTTCTTT. It yields the protein CAISAGQGGANTEAFF.

The chain uses TRBV28 and TRBJ1-2, with D perhaps matching TRBD1 (6 bases). This CDR3 has 13 residues. The germline CDR1 and CDR2 sequences are MDHEN and SYDVKM. Trimming took 5 bases from V and 2 from J, leaving 9 bases between them. The CDR3 here is CASSGQPNYGYTF. In nucleotides, the CDR3 is TGTGCCAGCAGTGGACAGCCCAACTATGGCTACACCTTC.

V gene TRBV6-6 combines with J gene TRBJ1-2; a possible D gene is TRBD1 (5 bases). Trimming removed 7 bases from V and 0 bases from J, with 18 bases in between. The CDR3 is made up of 16 amino acids. Germline CDR1 is MNHNY and CDR2 is SVGAGI (reference sequence). CDR3 DNA: TGTGCCAGCACCCCCTCCGGGGGTCGAGCTAACTATGGCTACACCTTC. The encoded protein is CASTPSGGRANYGYTF.

This clone was picked up one time. As DNA, the CDR3 is TGCGCCAGCAGCTTGGGAGCAGGCTTCACAGATACGCAGTATTTT. Translation gives CASSLGAGFTDTQYF. The V call is TRBV5-1, the J call TRBJ2-3; D is unresolved. CDR1 is SGHRS and CDR2 is YFSETQ in the germline V gene. Trimming left V 0 bases short and J 2 bases short, with 10 bases between. This CDR3 spans 15 amino acids. Variable domain in full (rest from reference TRBV5-1 and TRBJ2-3): KAGVTQTPRYLIKTRGQQVTLSCSPISGHRSVSWYQQTPGQGLQFLFEYFSETQRNKGNFPGRFSGRQFSNSRSEMNVSTLELGDSALYLCASSLGAGFTDTQYFGPGTRLTVL.